Sequencing of this T cell receptor (beta chain) was carried out in a study of T cells in Graves' hyperthyroidism and ophthalmopathy. Study-wide findings and caveats: Ophthalmopathy was predicted by the model a median of approximately 6 months ahead of onset. Blood also carried most thyroid clonotypes expanded above 0.001.

Germline V gene data show CDR1 as MNHEY and CDR2 as SVGAGI. V lost 6 bases and J lost 2, with 11 bases in between. The CDR3 contains 13 residues. Amplified TCR beta CDR3 regions came from RNA transcripts. When the TCR CDR3 underwent first-round RT-PCR, the HTBI primer set was used. Each CDR3 protein is one row after TCRdb ran MiXCR on the multiplex PCR reads. This table has approximately 870,000 distinct CDR3 sequences, more than 30% appearing once. On this clonotype: Antigen specificity is unknown.

The chain is built from TRBV6-5 and TRBJ2-7, with unresolved D. This TCR came from a man younger than 35 with Graves' hyperthyroidism. Sequencing was carried out using blood. CDR3 sequence (DNA): TGTGCCAGCAGCAGGACCAATACCTACGAGCAGTACTTC. Protein product: CASSRTNTYEQYF.